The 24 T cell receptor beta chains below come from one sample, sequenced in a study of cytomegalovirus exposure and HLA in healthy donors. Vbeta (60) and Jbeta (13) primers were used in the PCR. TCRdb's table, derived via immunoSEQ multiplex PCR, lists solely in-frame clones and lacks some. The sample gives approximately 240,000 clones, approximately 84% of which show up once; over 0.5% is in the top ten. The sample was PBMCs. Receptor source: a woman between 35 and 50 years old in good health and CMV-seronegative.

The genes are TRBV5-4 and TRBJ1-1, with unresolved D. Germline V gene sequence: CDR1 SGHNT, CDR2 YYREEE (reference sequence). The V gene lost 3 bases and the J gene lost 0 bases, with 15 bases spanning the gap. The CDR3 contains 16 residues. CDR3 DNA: TGTGCCAGCAGCTCCGGGAACAGTAGGTTGAACACTGAAGCTTTCTTT. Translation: CASSSGNSRLNTEAFF.

The CDR3 here is CSVEGDRVHGYTF. The CDR3 region has the DNA TGCAGCGTTGAAGGGGACAGGGTCCACGGCTACACCTTC. V and J are TRBV29-1 and TRBJ1-2; 9 bases agree with TRBD1. CDR3 length: 13 residues. The V gene's germline CDR1 is SQVTM and CDR2 ANQGSEA. J was trimmed by 8 bases and V by 1 base; bases with no gene match: 5.

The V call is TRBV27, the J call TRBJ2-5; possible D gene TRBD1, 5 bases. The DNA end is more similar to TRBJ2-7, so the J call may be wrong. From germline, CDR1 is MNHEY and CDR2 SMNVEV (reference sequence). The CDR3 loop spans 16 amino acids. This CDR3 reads CASRERQNLIFYEQYF. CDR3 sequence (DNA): TGTGCCAGCAGGGAACGACAGAATCTCATTTTTTACGAGCAGTACTTC.

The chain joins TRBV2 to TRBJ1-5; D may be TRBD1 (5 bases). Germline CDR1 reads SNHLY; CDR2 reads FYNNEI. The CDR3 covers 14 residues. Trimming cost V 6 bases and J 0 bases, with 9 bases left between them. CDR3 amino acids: CASSRTFSNQPQHF. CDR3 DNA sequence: TGTGCCAGCAGCCGGACATTTAGCAATCAGCCCCAGCATTTT. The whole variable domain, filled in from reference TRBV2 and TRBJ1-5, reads EPEVTQTPSHQVTQMGQEVILRCVPISNHLYFYWYRQILGQKVEFLVSFYNNEISEKSEIFDDQFSVERPDGSNFTLKIRSTKLEDSAMYFCASSRTFSNQPQHFGDGTRLSIL.

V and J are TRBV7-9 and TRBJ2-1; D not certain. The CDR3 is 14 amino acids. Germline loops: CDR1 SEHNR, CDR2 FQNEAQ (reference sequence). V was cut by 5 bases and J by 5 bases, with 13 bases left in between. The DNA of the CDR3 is TGTGCCAGCAGCCCCCCCCGGAGTAACAATGAGCAGTTCTTC. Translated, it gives CASSPPRSNNEQFF.

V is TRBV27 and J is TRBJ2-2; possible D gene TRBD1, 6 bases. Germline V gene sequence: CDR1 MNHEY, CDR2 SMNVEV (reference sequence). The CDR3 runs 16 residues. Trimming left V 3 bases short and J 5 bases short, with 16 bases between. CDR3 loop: CASSFSQGDLTGELFF. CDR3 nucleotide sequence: TGTGCCAGCAGTTTTTCACAGGGTGATTTAACCGGGGAGCTGTTTTTT.

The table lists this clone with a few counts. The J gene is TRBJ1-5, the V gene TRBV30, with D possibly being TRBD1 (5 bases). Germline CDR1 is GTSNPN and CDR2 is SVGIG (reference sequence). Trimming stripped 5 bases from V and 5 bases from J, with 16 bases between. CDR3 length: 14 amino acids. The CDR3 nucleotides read TGTGCCTGGTCGAGTAGCAGGGCGTATCAGCCCCAGCATTTT. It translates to CAWSSSRAYQPQHF. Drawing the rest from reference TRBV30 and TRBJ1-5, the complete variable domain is SQTIHQWPATLVQPVGSPLSLECTVEGTSNPNLYWYRQAAGRGLQLLFYSVGIGQISSEVPQNLSASRPQDRQFILSSKKLLLSDSGFYLCAWSSSRAYQPQHFGDGTRLSIL.

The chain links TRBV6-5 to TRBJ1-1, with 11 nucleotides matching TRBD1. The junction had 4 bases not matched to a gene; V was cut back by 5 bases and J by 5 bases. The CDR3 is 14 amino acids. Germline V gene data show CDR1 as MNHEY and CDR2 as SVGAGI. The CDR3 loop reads CASSRTGGRTEAFF. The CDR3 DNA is TGTGCCAGCAGTCGGACAGGGGGCAGGACTGAAGCTTTCTTT.

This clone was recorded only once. DNA for the CDR3: TGTGCCAGCAGCGTAGCACCCAGGGGCGAGAATGAGCAGTTCTTC. Its translation: CASSVAPRGENEQFF. J is TRBJ2-1 and V is TRBV9, with D possibly TRBD1 on 6 matching bases. The ends were cut back, 0 bases at V and 7 bases at J, with 14 bases in the middle. Germline V gene sequence: CDR1 SGDLS, CDR2 YYNGEE. The CDR3 is 15 residues long.

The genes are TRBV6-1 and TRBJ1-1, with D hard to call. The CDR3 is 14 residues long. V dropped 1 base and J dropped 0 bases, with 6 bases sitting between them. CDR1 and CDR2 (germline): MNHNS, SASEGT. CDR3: CASSEGHMNTEAFF. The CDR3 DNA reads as TGTGCCAGCAGTGAAGGGCACATGAACACTGAAGCTTTCTTT.

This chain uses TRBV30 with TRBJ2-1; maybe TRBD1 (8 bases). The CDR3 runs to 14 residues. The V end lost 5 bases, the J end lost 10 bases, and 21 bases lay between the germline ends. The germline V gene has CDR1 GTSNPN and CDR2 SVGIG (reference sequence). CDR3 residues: CAWGGAGGAGEQFF. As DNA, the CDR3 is TGTGCCTGGGGGGGGGCAGGGGGCGCGGGAGAGCAGTTCTTC.

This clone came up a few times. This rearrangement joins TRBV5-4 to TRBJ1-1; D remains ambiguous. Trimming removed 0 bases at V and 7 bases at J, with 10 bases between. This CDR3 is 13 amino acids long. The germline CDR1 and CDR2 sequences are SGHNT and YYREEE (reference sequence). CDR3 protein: CASSLAPQVEAFF. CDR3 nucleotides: TGTGCCAGCAGCTTGGCGCCCCAGGTTGAAGCTTTCTTT.

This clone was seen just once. The DNA for the CDR3 is TGTGCCAGCAGCTTACGGGTTACTAATGAAAAACTGTTTTTT. It codes for CASSLRVTNEKLFF. The chain recombines TRBV5-4 with TRBJ1-4; D unresolved. Per germline, CDR1 SGHNT and CDR2 YYREEE (reference sequence). Trimming took off 2 bases at V and 2 bases at J, with 7 bases between the two ends. This CDR3 is 14 amino acids long.

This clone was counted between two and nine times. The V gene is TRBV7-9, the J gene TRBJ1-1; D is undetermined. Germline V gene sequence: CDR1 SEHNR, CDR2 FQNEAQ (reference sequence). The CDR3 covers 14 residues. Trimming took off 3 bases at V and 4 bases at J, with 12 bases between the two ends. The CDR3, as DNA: TGTGCCAGCAGCTTGTTCACGGTACGCACTGAAGCTTTCTTT. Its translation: CASSLFTVRTEAFF.

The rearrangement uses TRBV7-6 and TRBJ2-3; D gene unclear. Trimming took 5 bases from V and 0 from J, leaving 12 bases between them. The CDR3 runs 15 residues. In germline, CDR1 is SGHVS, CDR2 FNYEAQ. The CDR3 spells CASSTLLSSTDTQYF. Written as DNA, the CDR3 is TGTGCCAGCAGCACCCTACTAAGCAGCACAGATACGCAGTATTTT.

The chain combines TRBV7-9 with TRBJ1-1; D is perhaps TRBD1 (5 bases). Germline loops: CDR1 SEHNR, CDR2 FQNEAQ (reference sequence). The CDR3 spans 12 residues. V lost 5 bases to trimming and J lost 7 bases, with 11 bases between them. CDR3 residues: CASSLIDSEAFF. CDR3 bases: TGTGCCAGCAGCCTAATTGACAGTGAAGCTTTCTTT.

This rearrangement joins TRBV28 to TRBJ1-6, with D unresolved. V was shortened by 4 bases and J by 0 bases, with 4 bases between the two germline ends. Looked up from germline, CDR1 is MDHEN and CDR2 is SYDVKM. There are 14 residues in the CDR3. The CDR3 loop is CASSSVSYNSPLHF. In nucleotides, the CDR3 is TGTGCCAGCAGTTCGGTCTCCTATAATTCACCCCTCCACTTT.

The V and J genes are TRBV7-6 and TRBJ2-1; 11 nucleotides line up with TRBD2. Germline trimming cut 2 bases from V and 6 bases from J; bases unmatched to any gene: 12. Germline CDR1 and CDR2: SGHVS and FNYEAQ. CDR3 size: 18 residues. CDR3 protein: CASSLKPFLAGGPNEQFF. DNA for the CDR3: TGTGCCAGCAGCTTAAAGCCATTTCTAGCGGGGGGTCCCAATGAGCAGTTCTTC.

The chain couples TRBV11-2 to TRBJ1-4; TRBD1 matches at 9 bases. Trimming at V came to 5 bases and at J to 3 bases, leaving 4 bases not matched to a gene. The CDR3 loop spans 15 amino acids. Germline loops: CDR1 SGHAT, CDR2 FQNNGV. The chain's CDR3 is CASSQYRGPNEKLFF. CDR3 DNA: TGTGCCAGCAGCCAATACAGGGGGCCTAATGAAAAACTGTTTTTT.

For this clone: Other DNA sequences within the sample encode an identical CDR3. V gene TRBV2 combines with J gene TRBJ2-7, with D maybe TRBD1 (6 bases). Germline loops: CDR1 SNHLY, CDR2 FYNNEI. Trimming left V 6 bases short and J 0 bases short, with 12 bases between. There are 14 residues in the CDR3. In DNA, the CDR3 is TGTGCCAGCAGCGAACAGGGTAGCTCCTACGAGCAGTACTTC. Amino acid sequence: CASSEQGSSYEQYF.

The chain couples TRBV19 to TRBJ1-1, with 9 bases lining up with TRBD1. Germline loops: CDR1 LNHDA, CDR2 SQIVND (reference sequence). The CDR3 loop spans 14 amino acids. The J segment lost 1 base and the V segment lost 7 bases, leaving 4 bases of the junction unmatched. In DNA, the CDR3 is TGTGCCAGTAAACCACAGGGGGCGAACACTGAAGCTTTCTTT. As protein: CASKPQGANTEAFF.

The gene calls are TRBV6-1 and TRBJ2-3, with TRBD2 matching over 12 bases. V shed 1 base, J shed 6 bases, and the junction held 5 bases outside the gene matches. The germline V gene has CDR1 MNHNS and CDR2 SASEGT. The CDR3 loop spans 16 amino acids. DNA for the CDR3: TGTGCCAGCAGTGAAGTACTAGCGGGGGGAAAGGATACGCAGTATTTT. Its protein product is CASSEVLAGGKDTQYF.

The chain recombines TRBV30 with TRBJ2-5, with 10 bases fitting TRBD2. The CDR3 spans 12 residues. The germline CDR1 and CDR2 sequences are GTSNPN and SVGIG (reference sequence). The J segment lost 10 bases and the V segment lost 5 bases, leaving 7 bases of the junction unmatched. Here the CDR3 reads CAWGTSGVDQYF. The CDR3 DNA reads TGTGCCTGGGGAACTAGCGGGGTTGACCAGTACTTC.

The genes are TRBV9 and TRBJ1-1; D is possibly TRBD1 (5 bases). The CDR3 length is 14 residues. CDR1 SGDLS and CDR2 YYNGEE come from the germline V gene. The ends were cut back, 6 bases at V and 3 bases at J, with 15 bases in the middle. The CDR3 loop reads CASKRGEAHTEAFF. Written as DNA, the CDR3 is TGTGCCAGCAAACGGGGGGAAGCTCACACTGAAGCTTTCTTT. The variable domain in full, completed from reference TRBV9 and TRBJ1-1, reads DSGVTQTPKHLITATGQRVTLRCSPRSGDLSVYWYQQSLDQGLQFLIQYYNGEERAKGNILERFSAQQFPDLHSELNLSSLELGDSALYFCASKRGEAHTEAFFGQGTRLTVV.